A single TCR beta chain is shown here with its context. What antigen it recognizes has not been identified. Per-nucleotide qualities are absent, and no much larger clonotype sits a single base away. These data come from a study of tumor-infiltrating lymphocytes in localized non-small cell lung cancer (dated by TCRdb to the early 2020s). With regard to the full study: The cohort covered several histologies, both smokers and never-smokers, and patients whose samples were collected after neoadjuvant chemotherapy. Each patient contributed resected tumor tissue and uninvolved lung tissue from the same patient, described as non-adjacent to the tumor. Alongside flow cytometry, multiplex immunofluorescence, RNA-seq, exome sequencing and proteomics, TCR sequencing was applied to the same patients as one of several integrated assays. The overall ICON cohort comprised over a hundred surgical patients with localized non-small cell lung cancer whose tumors were resected. For roughly 55 patients, immunoSEQ T-cell fraction was compared between paired tumor and uninvolved lung. The research as a whole found: Because assay coverage varied across patients depending on available tissue quantity, TCR sequencing was performed for only a subset of the cohort. Because different assays used different pieces of the same tissue, technical variation could not be distinguished from intratumor heterogeneity. No difference in TCR-derived T-cell fraction was observed between the flow cytometry-defined immunotypes IM1 (good prognosis) and IM2 (poor prognosis). In line with immunofluorescence CD3 counts, TCRbeta sequencing supported higher T cell infiltration in tumors compared with uninvolved lung tissue.

The T-cell fraction in tumor and uninvolved lung tissue was provided by TCR sequencing with the immunoSEQ assay. The original methods were these. To analyze survival, patients were divided into a high T-cell fraction group (upper tertile) and a low T-cell fraction group (lower two tertiles), and the two groups were compared using a log-rank test. A signed-rank test was used to test differences in T-cell fraction between paired tumor and uninvolved lung samples. This immuneACCESS table, as held by TCRdb, lists in-frame sequences with V and J called but not all clones. Of the missing ones, under half trace to an unresolved V gene in checked studies; the others have no known cause. D and trimming were read from the DNA, whereas the V and J calls and clone size are those reported in that table. The sample table contains approximately 13,000 clones; only one count was recorded for 70% to 90% of them. The ten most abundant clones make up around 3.8% of the sample.

The CDR3 holds 13 amino acids from the cysteine to the phenylalanine. Just CDR3 DNA is preserved here, 39 bases in frame from base 1. The germline V gene (reference sequence) gives CDR1 as LNHDA and CDR2 as SQIVND. V gives up 7 bases and J gives up 7 bases, and the segment between their germline ends measures 11 bases. Patient enrollment in ICON started in the first half of 2016, and the final patient was enrolled in late 2018. Fresh tumor and matched uninvolved tissue for in-depth immune analyses, including TCR sequencing, were collected from a subcohort of fewer than 95 patients. DNA for TCR sequencing was isolated from bulk tissue, and no cell sorting was done.

The clonotype comes from a human donor with non-small cell lung cancer. The source material was uninvolved lung tissue not adjacent to the tumor. This receptor chain uses TRBV19 and TRBJ1-6, with the identity of the D gene unclear. The CDR3 protein: CASKLTENSPLHF. The base sequence is TGTGCCAGTAAACTGACGGAAAATTCACCCCTCCACTTT.